These 13 T cell receptor beta chains originate from one sample sequenced in a study of blood T cell repertoires in COVID-19. Using immunoSEQ multiplex PCR, the repertoire was profiled, and TCRdb retains in-frame clones only, with some absent. The table shows roughly 120,000 clones, with about nine tenths occurring only once. Source material: peripheral blood. The source is a middle-aged man with acute or convalescent COVID-19.

The CDR3, as DNA: TGTGCCAGCAGCTTAGGAGCGTCAGATACGCAGTATTTT. Encoded protein: CASSLGASDTQYF. V gene TRBV11-3 combines with J gene TRBJ2-3; D is ambiguous. Germline assignment: CDR1 SGHNT and CDR2 YENEEA. This CDR3 region has 13 residues. The V end was cut by 1 base, the J end by 4 bases, with 6 bases between.

The chain recombines TRBV27 with TRBJ2-7, with 9 bases lining up with TRBD2. CDR3 length: 16 residues. The germline CDR1 and CDR2 sequences are MNHEY and SMNVEV (reference sequence). The ends lost 3 bases at V and 3 bases at J; junction bases unmatched: 9. DNA of the CDR3: TGTGCCAGCAGTTTCGAAAGGGGACTAGCCTTCTACGAGCAGTACTTC. Encoded protein: CASSFERGLAFYEQYF.

The V call is TRBV28, the J call TRBJ2-1, with TRBD2 identical over 14 bases. Germline V gene sequence: CDR1 MDHEN, CDR2 SYDVKM. The CDR3 totals 17 residues. V lost 7 bases and J lost 7; bases outside the gene matches: 12. In DNA, the CDR3 is TGTGCCAGCAACCCGACTAGCGGGGGGGCTCATAAGAATGAGCAGTTCTTC. This encodes CASNPTSGGAHKNEQFF.

The chain has TRBV5-1 and TRBJ1-2, with 11 bases aligning to TRBD1. This CDR3 contains 15 residues. Germline CDR1 is SGHRS and CDR2 is YFSETQ. V dropped 4 bases and J dropped 4; count of bases not matched to a gene: 6. The CDR3 sequence: CASSPPGTGGYGYTF. The DNA of the CDR3 is TGCGCCAGCAGCCCCCCCGGGACAGGGGGCTATGGCTACACCTTC. Combining the CDR3 with reference TRBV5-1 and TRBJ1-2 gives the whole variable domain KAGVTQTPRYLIKTRGQQVTLSCSPISGHRSVSWYQQTPGQGLQFLFEYFSETQRNKGNFPGRFSGRQFSNSRSEMNVSTLELGDSALYLCASSPPGTGGYGYTFGSGTRLTVV.

The chain is built from TRBV6-5 and TRBJ1-4; no definite D call. The CDR3 runs to 12 residues. Between the trimmed V and J ends, which lost 0 bases and 8 bases, there was a span of 4 bases. Per the germline V gene, CDR1 is MNHEY and CDR2 is SVGAGI. The CDR3 here is CASSYSGEKLFF. As DNA, the CDR3 is TGTGCCAGCAGTTACTCCGGGGAAAAACTGTTTTTT.

This chain connects TRBV14 to TRBJ1-4; no reliable D call. Between the trimmed V and J ends, which lost 0 bases and 0 bases, there was a span of 5 bases. This CDR3 is built from 15 residues. CDR1 is SGHDN, CDR2 FVKESK, per germline. Here the CDR3 reads CASSQEAATNEKLFF. CDR3 DNA: TGTGCCAGCAGCCAAGAGGCAGCAACTAATGAAAAACTGTTTTTT.

The chain has TRBV24-1 and TRBJ2-6; D may be TRBD1 (5 bases). V was pared by 2 bases and J by 4 bases, with 14 bases between. CDR1 is KGHDR, CDR2 SFDVKD, per germline. The length of the CDR3 is 17 residues. CDR3 region: CATSDSAAGFGANVLTF. The CDR3 DNA is TGTGCCACCAGTGATTCTGCGGCAGGGTTCGGGGCCAACGTCCTGACTTTC.

V is TRBV12-3 or TRBV12-4 and J is TRBJ1-1; D uncertain. The CDR3 runs to 13 residues. V lost 6 bases and J 1 base, leaving 9 bases between the germline ends. CDR3 amino acids: CASRLSGNTEAFF. CDR3 sequence (DNA): TGTGCCAGCAGGTTATCCGGGAACACTGAAGCTTTCTTT.

V and J are TRBV19 and TRBJ2-7, with D maybe TRBD1 (6 bases). The CDR3 has 13 amino acids. The germline gives CDR1 LNHDA, CDR2 SQIVND (reference sequence). V was trimmed by 5 bases and J by 3 bases, leaving 11 bases between them. CDR3 residues: CASSPGQIYEQYF. DNA for the CDR3: TGTGCCAGTAGTCCCGGACAGATCTACGAGCAGTACTTC.

CDR3 bases: TGCGCCAGCAGCTTGAAGGGGGCAGAGACCCAGTACTTC. Its translation: CASSLKGAETQYF. The genes are TRBV5-1 and TRBJ2-5; 7 bases map to TRBD1. CDR1 SGHRS and CDR2 YFSETQ come from the germline V gene. V shed 1 base, J shed 4 bases, and the junction held 1 base outside the gene matches. The CDR3 consists of 13 residues.

The gene calls are TRBV18 and TRBJ1-1; TRBD1 agrees at 7 bases. V dropped 4 bases and J dropped 6; count of bases not matched to a gene: 14. Per the germline V gene, CDR1 is KGHSH and CDR2 is LQKENI. The CDR3 length is 16 residues. The CDR3 bases are TGTGCCAGCTCACAACGACAGGGCGCCTGGGAAGCTGAAGCTTTCTTT. Translated: CASSQRQGAWEAEAFF.

This rearrangement joins TRBV3-1 (or the pseudogene TRBV3-2) to TRBJ1-2; no reliable D call. Germline V CDR1 and CDR2: LGHDT, YNNKEL (reference sequence). This CDR3 region has 16 residues. Trimming pared 0 bases from V and 4 bases from J, leaving 15 bases between. The CDR3 sequence is CASSQDLGVQSYGYTF. In DNA form, the CDR3 reads TGTGCCAGCAGCCAAGACCTCGGGGTGCAATCCTATGGCTACACCTTC.

Only one count was recorded for this clone. The CDR3 is CASSQPLSVADAYEQYF. CDR3 nucleotide sequence: TGCGCCAGCAGCCAACCACTGAGCGTCGCCGATGCCTACGAGCAGTACTTC. The rearrangement uses TRBV4-1 and TRBJ2-7; no definite D call. This CDR3 has 17 amino acids. The V gene's germline CDR1 is MGHRA and CDR2 YSYEKL. The V gene lost 2 bases and the J gene lost 2 bases, with 19 bases spanning the gap.